A single sample is the source of the 4 T cell receptor beta chains below, sequenced in a study of PD-1 blockade in classical Hodgkin lymphoma. The method was immunoSEQ multiplex PCR; TCRdb's version includes in-frame clones alone and lacks a portion of them. The sample comprises 9,000 to 13,000 clones, about 78% of which are singletons, and roughly 24% rests with the top ten. The patients all showed relapse after autologous stem cell transplantation, while their brentuximab vedotin exposure varied. This sample comprised peripheral blood mononuclear cells (PBMCs), obtained at baseline. Source of these receptors: a human donor with classical Hodgkin lymphoma.

The chain combines TRBV7-6 with TRBJ2-1; TRBD2 matches at 7 bases. V lost 2 bases and J lost 6; bases outside the gene matches: 4. This CDR3 comprises 14 residues. The germline gives CDR1 SGHVS, CDR2 FNYEAQ. CDR3 coding DNA: TGTGCCAGCAGCTTATCGGGAGGAAGCAATGAGCAGTTCTTC. Encoded protein: CASSLSGGSNEQFF.

There are a few counts of this clone. This sequence joins TRBV19 and TRBJ2-2, with D possibly being TRBD1 (6 bases). The CDR3 extends over 16 amino acids. V was trimmed by 2 bases and J by 0 bases, leaving 10 bases between them. The V gene's germline CDR1 is LNHDA and CDR2 SQIVND (reference sequence). The CDR3 DNA sequence: TGTGCCAGTAGTATAAACAGGGTCGCGAACACCGGGGAGCTGTTTTTT. It yields the protein CASSINRVANTGELFF.

The chain joins TRBV29-1 to TRBJ1-1; 8 bases are shared with TRBD1. This CDR3 spans 12 amino acids. J lost 7 bases, V lost 5 bases, and 6 bases had no gene match. Germline V lookup: CDR1 SQVTM, CDR2 ANQGSEA. CDR3 bases: TGCAGCGTTCACCACGGGACAGGTGAAGCTTTCTTT. Amino acid sequence: CSVHHGTGEAFF.

The chain recombines TRBV18 with TRBJ2-7, with D possibly being TRBD2 (5 bases). Germline-derived CDR1 and CDR2 are KGHSH and LQKENI. The V end was cut by 1 base, the J end by 0 bases, with 10 bases between. The CDR3 has 15 amino acids. The CDR3 is CASSPQDSSSYEQYF. DNA of the CDR3: TGTGCCAGCTCACCACAGGACTCTTCCTCCTACGAGCAGTACTTC.